Presented here are 3 T cell receptor beta chains from one specimen sequenced in a study of blood T cell repertoires in COVID-19. The table came from immunoSEQ multiplex PCR; TCRdb's copy has only in-frame clones and leaves some out. The sample has 87,000 or so clones, more than 85% seen once; the top ten hold around 5%. The specimen sequenced was peripheral blood. Every receptor here comes from a man aged 35-49 years with acute or convalescent COVID-19.

The V call is TRBV7-2, the J call TRBJ1-1; the D is unclear. There are 16 residues in the CDR3. The V end lost 4 bases, the J end lost 3 bases, and 18 bases lay between the germline ends. From germline, CDR1 is SGHTA and CDR2 FQGNSA. CDR3 in amino acids: CASSSSRWRLDTEAFF. CDR3 coding DNA: TGTGCCAGCAGCTCCAGTCGATGGAGGTTGGACACTGAAGCTTTCTTT.

The V call is TRBV29-1, the J call TRBJ2-7; tentatively, D is TRBD1 (6 bases). CDR3 length: 12 amino acids. The germline V gene encodes CDR1 SQVTM and CDR2 ANQGSEA. V was cut by 7 bases and J by 3 bases, with 13 bases left in between. The CDR3 loop is CSAQGYSYEQYF. CDR3 nucleotide sequence: TGCAGCGCGCAGGGGTATAGCTACGAGCAGTACTTC.

The chain links TRBV6-1 to TRBJ1-1, with D tentatively TRBD1 (5 bases). The germline V gene has CDR1 MNHNS and CDR2 SASEGT. CDR3 length: 14 residues. V was pared by 2 bases and J by 3 bases, with 10 bases between. The CDR3 sequence is CASSELQGYTEAFF. The CDR3 DNA reads TGTGCCAGCAGTGAATTGCAGGGTTACACTGAAGCTTTCTTT.